The 4 T cell receptor beta chains reported below all come from one sample, sequenced in a study of CD8 T cells in Susac syndrome. cDNA came from around 0.54 to 1 ug RNA primed by random hexamers. TCRdb ran MiXCR on the immunoSEQ multiplex PCR reads and lists one entry per CDR3 protein. This sample has 150,000 or so distinct CDR3 sequences; 90% to 95% occur once, and the top ten carry roughly 0.14%. What was sequenced was CD4+ T cells from PBMCs. Source of these receptors: a human donor in good health.

The chain uses TRBV20-1 and TRBJ2-7; 8 bases are a match to TRBD2. CDR1 and CDR2 from the germline V gene are DFQATT and SNEGSKA (reference sequence). This CDR3 is 13 amino acids long. The V and J ends lost 3 bases and 2 bases, in that order; junction bases with no gene match: 3. Written as DNA, the CDR3 is TGCAGTGCTAGCGGGGGGGCTACCTACGAGCAGTACTTC. Translation gives CSASGGATYEQYF.

The chain employs TRBV29-1 and TRBJ1-1; D remains ambiguous. Per germline, CDR1 SQVTM and CDR2 ANQGSEA. Between the trimmed V and J ends, which lost 0 bases and 10 bases, there was a span of 15 bases. The CDR3 has 13 residues. The CDR3: CSVEDLAIPGAFF. As DNA, the CDR3 is TGCAGCGTTGAAGATCTTGCTATCCCGGGAGCTTTCTTT. Full variable domain (remainder filled in from reference TRBV29-1 and TRBJ1-1): SAVISQKPSRDICQRGTSLTIQCQVDSQVTMMFWYRQQPGQSLTLIATANQGSEATYESGFVIDKFPISRPNLTFSTLTVSNMSPEDSSIYLCSVEDLAIPGAFFGQGTRLTVV.

Only one count was recorded for this clonotype. V usage is TRBV6-2 or TRBV6-3 and J usage is TRBJ2-7; a weak D match, TRBD1 (5 bases). The germline V and J ends were trimmed by 5 bases and 6 bases, with 11 bases remaining between them. This CDR3 region has 12 residues. The germline gives CDR1 MNHEY, CDR2 SVGEGT. CDR3 protein: CASSRGFSEQYF. DNA for the CDR3: TGTGCCAGCAGTAGGGGTTTCAGCGAGCAGTACTTC.

The genes are TRBV6-2 or TRBV6-3 and TRBJ2-5; D is unresolved. From germline, CDR1 is MNHEY and CDR2 SVGEGT. The CDR3 extends over 13 amino acids. V was clipped by 5 bases and J by 7 bases, with 14 bases between them. The CDR3 DNA follows: TGTGCCAGCAGTCAAGTTGCCCTTGGGACCCAGTACTTC. As protein: CASSQVALGTQYF.